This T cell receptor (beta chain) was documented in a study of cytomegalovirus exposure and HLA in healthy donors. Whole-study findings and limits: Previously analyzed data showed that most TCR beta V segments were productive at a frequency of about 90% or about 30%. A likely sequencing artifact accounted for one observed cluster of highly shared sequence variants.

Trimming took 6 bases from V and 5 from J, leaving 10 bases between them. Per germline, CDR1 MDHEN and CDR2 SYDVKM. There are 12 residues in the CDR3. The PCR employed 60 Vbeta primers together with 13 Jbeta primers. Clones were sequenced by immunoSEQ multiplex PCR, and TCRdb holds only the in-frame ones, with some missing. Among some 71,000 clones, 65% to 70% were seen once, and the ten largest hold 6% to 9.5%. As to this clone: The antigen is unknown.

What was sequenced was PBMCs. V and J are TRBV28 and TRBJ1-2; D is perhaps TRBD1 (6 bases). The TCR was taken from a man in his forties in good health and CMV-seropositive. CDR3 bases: TGTGCCAGCAGACGGGACATTTATGGCTACACCTTC. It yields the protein CASRRDIYGYTF.